This T cell receptor beta chain was profiled in a study of human T cells and chemical hapten exposure. The overall study: Small differences in pooled library volume mainly drove the variation in TCR yields per sample. Study findings and constraints: TCRs exceeding a frequency of 1 in 1000 stayed unchanged under DPC sensitization.

Germline V gene sequence: CDR1 MNHEY, CDR2 SVGAGI. The CDR3 loop spans 15 amino acids. V was pared by 2 bases and J by 7 bases, with 10 bases of the junction left unmatched. From whole blood left unfractionated, total RNA was extracted. Each CDR3 protein is one row after TCRdb ran MiXCR on the 5' RACE reads. The repertoire holds fewer than 150,000 distinct CDR3 sequences, with 15% to 20% as singletons. In regard to this clonotype: Its antigen is unidentified.

The genes are TRBV6-5 and TRBJ2-7; 8 bases fit TRBD1. The source of this sequence is a human donor in good health. CDR3 nucleotide sequence: TGTGCCAGCAGTTACCTACCGCAGGGGGCTTGGGAGCAGTACTTC. Translating it yields CASSYLPQGAWEQYF.